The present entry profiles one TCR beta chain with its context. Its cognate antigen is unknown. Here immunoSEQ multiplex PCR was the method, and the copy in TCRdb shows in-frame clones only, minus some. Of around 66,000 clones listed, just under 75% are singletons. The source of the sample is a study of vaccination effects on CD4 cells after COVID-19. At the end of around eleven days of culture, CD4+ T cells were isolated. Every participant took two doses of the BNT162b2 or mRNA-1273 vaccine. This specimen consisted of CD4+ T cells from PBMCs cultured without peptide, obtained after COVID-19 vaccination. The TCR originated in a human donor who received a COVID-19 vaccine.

CDR3 coding DNA: TGTGCCACCCAGCAACAGACAGGGCCCTACAATGAGCAGTTCTTC. Translated, it gives CATQQQTGPYNEQFF. The chain combines TRBV11-2 with TRBJ2-1; 7 nucleotides match TRBD1. This CDR3 spans 15 amino acids. V shed 10 bases and J 2 bases; nucleotides not matched to a gene: 11. Germline CDR1 SGHAT, CDR2 FQNNGV.